Below are 27 T cell receptor beta chains sequenced from a single sample in a study of human T cells and chemical hapten exposure. Time point of the sample: patch test 2, 6 weeks after DPC sensitization. Treatment indicated: therapeutic diphenylcyclopropenone sensitization with weekly scalp DPC. TCRdb re-called the RACE reads through MiXCR, storing one row per CDR3 protein. The sample includes tens of thousands of distinct CDR3 sequences, about 6.6% of them seen just once. The sequences come from whole blood, collected in connection with sensitization to the hapten diphenylcyclopropenone (DPC). Source of these receptors: a woman in her twenties or thirties with alopecia areata. Some clones in this sample may be carry-over from other donors' samples.

Only a few counts were recorded for this clonotype. The V gene is TRBV6-1, the J gene TRBJ1-1; 7 bases match TRBD1. The CDR3 runs to 14 residues. V lost 7 bases to trimming and J lost 2 bases; unmatched junction nucleotides: 7. CDR1 is MNHNS and CDR2 is SASEGT in the germline V gene. This chain's CDR3 is CASNEPGGNTEAFF. The CDR3 DNA follows: TGTGCCAGCAACGAACCAGGGGGTAACACTGAAGCTTTCTTT.

The sample holds many counts of this clonotype. V is TRBV20-1 and J is TRBJ2-1; D gene uncertain. V was trimmed by 3 bases and J by 0 bases, leaving 18 bases between them. Germline V gives CDR1 DFQATT, CDR2 SNEGSKA (reference sequence). This CDR3 is built from 17 residues. The CDR3 DNA is TGCAGTGCTAGGGGTTCAGGTTTTTCAAGCTCCTACAATGAGCAGTTCTTC. It yields the protein CSARGSGFSSSYNEQFF.

This clonotype occurred many times. The chain links TRBV20-1 to TRBJ2-6, with 7 bases lining up with TRBD1. The V and J ends lost 4 bases and 1 base, in that order; junction bases with no gene match: 7. The CDR3 has 16 residues. Germline V gene data show CDR1 as DFQATT and CDR2 as SNEGSKA (reference sequence). The CDR3 nucleotides read TGCAGTGCTAACAGGGGCTCCCTTTCTGGGGCCAACGTCCTGACTTTC. The encoded protein is CSANRGSLSGANVLTF.

A few counts support this clonotype. This may arise from a read error, as a much more abundant clone is one base away. This sequence joins TRBV2 and TRBJ2-7; perhaps TRBD2 as D (7 bases). The CDR3 runs to 16 residues. Trimming stripped 8 bases from V and 5 bases from J, with 25 bases between. The V gene's germline CDR1 is SNHLY and CDR2 FYNNEI. For the CDR3, the DNA is TGTGCCAGCGCCCCAGGCGCCGACACCGGGGGGCACGAGCAGTACTTC. Encoded protein: CASAPGADTGGHEQYF. Full variable domain (rest looked up from reference TRBV2 and TRBJ2-7): EPEVTQTPSHQVTQMGQEVILRCVPISNHLYFYWYRQILGQKVEFLVSFYNNEISEKSEIFDDQFSVERPDGSNFTLKIRSTKLEDSAMYFCASAPGADTGGHEQYFGPGTRLTVT.

The chain carries TRBV5-1 and TRBJ2-7; D is perhaps TRBD1 (6 bases). The CDR3 contains 16 residues. V dropped 4 bases and J dropped 0 bases, with 17 bases sitting between them. Germline CDR1 reads SGHRS; CDR2 reads YFSETQ. For the CDR3, the DNA is TGCGCCAGCAGCAACCAAGACAGGACGCTCTCCTACGAGCAGTACTTC. Its protein is CASSNQDRTLSYEQYF.

This clonotype was detected a few times. The rearrangement joins TRBV27 to TRBJ2-1; the D gene is possibly TRBD2 (7 bases). Germline V lookup: CDR1 MNHEY, CDR2 SMNVEV (reference sequence). V was shortened by 0 bases and J by 7 bases, with 16 bases between the two germline ends. The CDR3 is 16 amino acids. CDR3 sequence: CASSLSGGGVMNEQFF. The CDR3 nucleotides are TGTGCCAGCAGTTTATCGGGCGGGGGCGTGATGAATGAGCAGTTCTTC.

The sample holds many counts of this clonotype. The chain uses TRBV2 and TRBJ2-7; 8 bases map to TRBD2. V lost 3 bases and J lost 4; bases outside the gene matches: 8. CDR1 is SNHLY and CDR2 is FYNNEI in the germline V gene. This CDR3 is built from 15 residues. In DNA, the CDR3 is TGTGCCAGCAGTGAGTTCGGGGGGGCCCTTTACGAGCAGTACTTC. Translation gives CASSEFGGALYEQYF.

This clonotype was found a few times. This chain connects TRBV18 to TRBJ2-7, with 7 nucleotides matching TRBD2. Germline CDR1 reads KGHSH; CDR2 reads LQKENI. There are 14 residues in the CDR3. Trimming removed 6 bases from V and 2 bases from J; junction bases left unmatched: 7. The CDR3 nucleotides are TGTGCCAGCTCCCCCGGGACTACCACCTACGAGCAGTACTTC. Translation gives CASSPGTTTYEQYF.

The CDR3, as DNA: TGCAGCGGGGGAGCTAGCCCAGATACGCAGTATTTT. Amino acids: CSGGASPDTQYF. V usage is TRBV29-1 and J usage is TRBJ2-3; weak D call: TRBD2 (5 bases). Germline assignment: CDR1 SQVTM and CDR2 ANQGSEA. The CDR3 sequence is 12 residues long. V was trimmed by 7 bases and J by 4 bases, leaving 12 bases between them.

This clonotype was counted between two and nine times. The gene calls are TRBV12-5 and TRBJ1-1; D not resolved. The CDR3 length is 13 residues. Germline values: CDR1 LGHNT, CDR2 FRNRAP. Trimming shortened V by 5 bases and J by 5 bases, and 12 bases separated the two germline ends. In DNA form, the CDR3 reads TGTGCTAGTGGTAATGAGGGAAAGACTGAAGCTTTCTTT. Its translation is CASGNEGKTEAFF.

This clonotype occurred many times. The chain has TRBV20-1 and TRBJ2-2; unclear D gene. The CDR3 runs 14 residues. CDR1 and CDR2 (germline): DFQATT, SNEGSKA (reference sequence). V lost 2 bases and J 6 bases, leaving 13 bases between the germline ends. The CDR3, as DNA: TGCAGTGCTAGATCCCAGAAAGGGTCCGGGGAGCTGTTTTTT. Its protein product is CSARSQKGSGELFF.

This clonotype was recorded at least ten times. The chain joins TRBV28 to TRBJ2-1; D is unresolved. From germline, CDR1 is MDHEN and CDR2 SYDVKM. Trimming stripped 3 bases from V and 4 bases from J, with 10 bases between. The CDR3 totals 14 residues. CDR3 DNA sequence: TGTGCCAGCAGTTTTTCTCCCCAATACAATGAGCAGTTCTTC. This codes for CASSFSPQYNEQFF.

J is TRBJ1-1 and V is TRBV29-1; D remains ambiguous. Germline assignment: CDR1 SQVTM and CDR2 ANQGSEA. V was cut by 3 bases and J by 5 bases, with 13 bases left in between. The CDR3 loop spans 13 amino acids. The CDR3 region is CSVDGLAVTEAFF. Written as DNA, the CDR3 is TGCAGCGTTGATGGACTAGCGGTAACTGAAGCTTTCTTT.

This clonotype was counted ten times or more. This chain connects TRBV29-1 to TRBJ1-1, with 7 bases aligning to TRBD1. Germline V CDR1 and CDR2: SQVTM, ANQGSEA. CDR3 length equals 14 residues. The junction had 10 bases not matched to a gene; V was cut back by 7 bases and J by 2 bases. The CDR3 DNA reads TGCAGCGGCGACACAGGGGCACTAAACACTGAAGCTTTCTTT. Translation: CSGDTGALNTEAFF. Full variable domain (outside the CDR3, taken from reference TRBV29-1 and TRBJ1-1): SAVISQKPSRDICQRGTSLTIQCQVDSQVTMMFWYRQQPGQSLTLIATANQGSEATYESGFVIDKFPISRPNLTFSTLTVSNMSPEDSSIYLCSGDTGALNTEAFFGQGTRLTVV.

A few counts support this clonotype. This chain joins TRBV2 and TRBJ1-5, with D possibly TRBD1 on 6 matching bases. The CDR3 is 16 residues long. Germline V CDR1 and CDR2: SNHLY, FYNNEI. V was trimmed by 5 bases and J by 6 bases, leaving 20 bases between them. In nucleotides, the CDR3 is TGTGCCAGCAGTCCCCGTAGACAGGTGATTCTTCAGCCCCAGCATTTT. The encoded protein is CASSPRRQVILQPQHF.

Only a few counts were recorded for this clonotype. This chain joins TRBV7-2 and TRBJ1-4; TRBD1 agrees at 7 bases. CDR3 length equals 15 residues. The germline CDR1 and CDR2 sequences are SGHTA and FQGNSA. V lost 4 bases and J lost 7; bases outside the gene matches: 9. The CDR3 reads CASSYRQGRGEKLFF. Here the CDR3 DNA reads TGTGCCAGCAGCTATAGACAGGGCAGGGGTGAAAAACTGTTTTTT.

V and J are TRBV18 and TRBJ1-3, with D maybe TRBD1 (5 bases). The CDR3 length is 17 residues. Germline V gene sequence: CDR1 KGHSH, CDR2 LQKENI. Trimming took off 3 bases at V and 0 bases at J, with 15 bases between the two ends. The CDR3 DNA reads as TGTGCCAGCTCACCCGCCGCCCGGGGGATCTCTGGAAACACCATATATTTT. It specifies CASSPAARGISGNTIYF.

This clonotype was seen a few times. The chain couples TRBV13 to TRBJ1-2, with 8 bases fitting TRBD1. Per germline, CDR1 PRHDT and CDR2 FYEKMQ (reference sequence). The V segment lost 3 bases and the J segment 3 bases; nucleotides outside the gene matches: 9. The CDR3 runs 16 residues. The DNA of the CDR3 is TGTGCCAGCAGCTTGAAAAGGACAGGGATTGACTATGGCTACACCTTC. It codes for CASSLKRTGIDYGYTF.

A few counts support this clonotype. The gene calls are TRBV2 and TRBJ1-1, with 7 bases fitting TRBD1. V was clipped by 7 bases and J by 0 bases; unmatched bases: 11. The length of the CDR3 is 16 residues. From germline, CDR1 is SNHLY and CDR2 FYNNEI. The CDR3: CASTKGTVFMNTEAFF. The CDR3 nucleotides are TGTGCCAGCACCAAGGGGACAGTCTTCATGAACACTGAAGCTTTCTTT.

There are many counts of this clonotype. The V and J genes are TRBV6-5 and TRBJ1-2; 8 nucleotides match TRBD1. V lost 0 bases, J lost 4 bases, and 10 bases stayed unmatched. The CDR3 length is 17 residues. Germline CDR1 and CDR2: MNHEY and SVGAGI. The CDR3 coding sequence is TGTGCCAGCAGTTACTCTATCGCAGGGGGCGCTGGCTATGGCTACACCTTC. Its protein product is CASSYSIAGGAGYGYTF.

This clonotype was recorded many times. The gene calls are TRBV20-1 and TRBJ2-3, with 13 bases matching TRBD2. Germline lookup yields CDR1 DFQATT and CDR2 SNEGSKA (reference sequence). The ends lost 6 bases at V and 4 bases at J; junction bases unmatched: 4. The CDR3 is 14 amino acids. The CDR3 DNA reads as TGCAGTGCAGAACTAGCGGGGGGGGCAGATACGCAGTATTTT. Protein sequence: CSAELAGGADTQYF.

The table lists this clonotype with a few counts. The rearrangement links TRBV14 to TRBJ2-3; tentatively, D is TRBD1 (6 bases). The CDR3 contains 17 residues. Germline CDR1 SGHDN, CDR2 FVKESK. Trimming pared 2 bases from V and 4 bases from J, leaving 19 bases between. CDR3 amino acids: CASSQHTSGDGADTQYF. The CDR3 bases are TGTGCCAGCAGCCAACATACTTCAGGGGATGGAGCAGATACGCAGTATTTT.

This clonotype was picked up many times. The chain carries TRBV29-1 and TRBJ2-6; no clear D. CDR1 and CDR2 (germline): SQVTM, ANQGSEA. V was clipped by 4 bases and J by 0 bases, with 10 bases between them. CDR3 length: 15 amino acids. CDR3 DNA sequence: TGCAGCGTTGGCCCGGATTCCTCTGGGGCCAACGTCCTGACTTTC. Encoded protein: CSVGPDSSGANVLTF.

This clonotype was detected ten times or more. The V and J genes are TRBV29-1 and TRBJ2-1; D gene unclear. Germline-derived CDR1 and CDR2 are SQVTM and ANQGSEA. This CDR3 comprises 10 residues. V lost 6 bases to trimming and J lost 12 bases, with 12 bases between them. The CDR3 sequence is CSVRFLGQFF. The CDR3 DNA reads TGCAGCGTCCGCTTTCTTGGGCAGTTCTTC.

Many counts were recorded for this clonotype. V is TRBV14 and J is TRBJ2-5, with unresolved D. Germline assignment: CDR1 SGHDN and CDR2 FVKESK. This CDR3 is built from 14 residues. Trimming took off 4 bases at V and 1 base at J, with 10 bases between the two ends. The chain's CDR3 is CASSLWLGQETQYF. CDR3 bases: TGTGCCAGCAGCCTGTGGCTAGGCCAAGAGACCCAGTACTTC.

This clonotype was counted ten times or more. V is TRBV5-6 and J is TRBJ2-1; TRBD1 matches 11 bases. Trimming cost V 4 bases and J 10 bases; bases outside gene matches: 7. The CDR3 is 14 amino acids. Germline V gives CDR1 SGHDT, CDR2 YYEEEE. CDR3 nucleotides: TGTGCCAGCAGCCTGGACAGGGGGCTAGGAGAGCAGTTCTTC. As protein: CASSLDRGLGEQFF.

This clonotype was found a few times. The chain joins TRBV5-1 to TRBJ1-2; D is perhaps TRBD1 (5 bases). The CDR3 length is 14 residues. Germline CDR1 is SGHRS and CDR2 is YFSETQ. V lost 0 bases, J lost 6 bases, and 12 bases lay in between. The CDR3 loop reads CASSLVGRANGYTF. CDR3 in DNA: TGCGCCAGCAGCTTGGTGGGCAGGGCTAATGGCTACACCTTC.